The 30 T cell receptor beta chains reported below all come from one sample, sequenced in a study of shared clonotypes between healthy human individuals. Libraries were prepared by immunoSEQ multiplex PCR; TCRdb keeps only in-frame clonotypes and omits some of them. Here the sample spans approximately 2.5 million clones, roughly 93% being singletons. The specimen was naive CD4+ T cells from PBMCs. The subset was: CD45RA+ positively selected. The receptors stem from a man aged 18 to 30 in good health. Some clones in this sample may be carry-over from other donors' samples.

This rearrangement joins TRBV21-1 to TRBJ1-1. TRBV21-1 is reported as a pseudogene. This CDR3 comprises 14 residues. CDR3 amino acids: CASSKRQPNTEAFF. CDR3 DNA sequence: TGTGCCAGCAGCAAAAGGCAGCCGAACACTGAAGCTTTCTTT.

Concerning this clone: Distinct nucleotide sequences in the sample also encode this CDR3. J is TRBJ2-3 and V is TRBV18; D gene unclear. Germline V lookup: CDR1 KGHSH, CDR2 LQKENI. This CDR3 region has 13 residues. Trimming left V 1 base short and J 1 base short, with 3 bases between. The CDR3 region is CASSPLGTDTQYF. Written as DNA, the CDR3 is TGTGCCAGCTCACCACTGGGCACAGATACGCAGTATTTT.

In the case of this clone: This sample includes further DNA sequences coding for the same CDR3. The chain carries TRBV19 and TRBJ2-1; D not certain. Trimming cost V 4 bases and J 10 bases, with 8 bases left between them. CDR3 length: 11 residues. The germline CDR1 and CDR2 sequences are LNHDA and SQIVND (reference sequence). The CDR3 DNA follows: TGTGCCAGTAGTAATGGCGGCGAGCAGTTCTTC. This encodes CASSNGGEQFF.

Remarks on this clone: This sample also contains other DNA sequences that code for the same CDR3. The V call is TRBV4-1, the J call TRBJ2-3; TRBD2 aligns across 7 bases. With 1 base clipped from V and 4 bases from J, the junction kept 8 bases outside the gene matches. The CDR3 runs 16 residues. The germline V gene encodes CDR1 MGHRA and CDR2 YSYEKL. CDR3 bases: TGCGCCAGCAGCCAAGGGGGTGCGGGAGTCCCAGATACGCAGTATTTT. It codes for CASSQGGAGVPDTQYF.

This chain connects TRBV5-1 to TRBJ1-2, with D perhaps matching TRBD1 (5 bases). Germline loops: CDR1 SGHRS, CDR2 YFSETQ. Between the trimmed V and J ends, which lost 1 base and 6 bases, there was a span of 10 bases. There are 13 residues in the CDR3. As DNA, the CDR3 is TGCGCCAGCAGCTTGAGAGGGGAAGATGGCTACACCTTC. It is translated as CASSLRGEDGYTF.

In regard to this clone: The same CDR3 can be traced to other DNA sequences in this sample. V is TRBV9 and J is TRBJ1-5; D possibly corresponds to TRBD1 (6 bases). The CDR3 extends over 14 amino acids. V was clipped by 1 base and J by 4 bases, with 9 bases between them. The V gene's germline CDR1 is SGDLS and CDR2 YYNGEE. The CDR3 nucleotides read TGTGCCAGCAGCGTATCAGGGGCTAATCAGCCCCAGCATTTT. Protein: CASSVSGANQPQHF. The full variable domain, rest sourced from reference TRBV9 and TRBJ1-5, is DSGVTQTPKHLITATGQRVTLRCSPRSGDLSVYWYQQSLDQGLQFLIQYYNGEERAKGNILERFSAQQFPDLHSELNLSSLELGDSALYFCASSVSGANQPQHFGDGTRLSIL.

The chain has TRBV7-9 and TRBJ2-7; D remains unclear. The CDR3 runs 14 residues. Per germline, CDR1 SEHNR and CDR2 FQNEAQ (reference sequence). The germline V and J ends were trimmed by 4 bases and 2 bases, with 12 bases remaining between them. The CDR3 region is CASSSRRGTYEQYF. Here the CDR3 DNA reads TGTGCCAGCAGCTCCAGGAGAGGCACCTACGAGCAGTACTTC.

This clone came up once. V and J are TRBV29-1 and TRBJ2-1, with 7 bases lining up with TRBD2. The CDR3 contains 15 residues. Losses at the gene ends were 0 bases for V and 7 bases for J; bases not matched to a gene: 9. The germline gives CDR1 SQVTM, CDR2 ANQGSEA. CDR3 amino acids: CSVEDLGLSPNEQFF. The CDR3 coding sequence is TGCAGCGTTGAAGATCTGGGACTATCCCCTAATGAGCAGTTCTTC.

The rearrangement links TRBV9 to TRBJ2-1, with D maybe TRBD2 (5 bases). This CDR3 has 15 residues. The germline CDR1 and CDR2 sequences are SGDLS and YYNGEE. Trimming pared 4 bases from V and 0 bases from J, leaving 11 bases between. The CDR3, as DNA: TGTGCCAGCAGCCCCGGGGTCCACTCCTACAATGAGCAGTTCTTC. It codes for CASSPGVHSYNEQFF.

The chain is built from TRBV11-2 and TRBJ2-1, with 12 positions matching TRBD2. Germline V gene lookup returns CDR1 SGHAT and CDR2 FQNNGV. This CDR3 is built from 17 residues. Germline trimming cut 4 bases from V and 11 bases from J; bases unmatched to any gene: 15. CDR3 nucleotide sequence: TGTGCCAGCAGCTCGTCAATACTAGCGGGAGGTGGGGCAAAGCAGTTCTTC. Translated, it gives CASSSSILAGGGAKQFF.

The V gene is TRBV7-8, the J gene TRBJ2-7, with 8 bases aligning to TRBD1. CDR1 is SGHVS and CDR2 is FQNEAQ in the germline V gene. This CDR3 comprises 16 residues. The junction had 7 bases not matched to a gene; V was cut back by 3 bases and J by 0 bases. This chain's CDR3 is CASSLGDRLSSYEQYF. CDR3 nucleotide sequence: TGTGCCAGCAGCTTGGGGGACAGGCTGAGCTCCTACGAGCAGTACTTC.

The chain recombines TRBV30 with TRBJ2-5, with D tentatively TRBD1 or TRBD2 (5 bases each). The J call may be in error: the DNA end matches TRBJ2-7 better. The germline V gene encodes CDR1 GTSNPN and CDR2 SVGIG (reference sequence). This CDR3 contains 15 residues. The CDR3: CAWSAPGRAAYEQYF. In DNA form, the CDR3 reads TGTGCCTGGAGTGCCCCGGGACGGGCAGCCTACGAGCAGTACTTC.

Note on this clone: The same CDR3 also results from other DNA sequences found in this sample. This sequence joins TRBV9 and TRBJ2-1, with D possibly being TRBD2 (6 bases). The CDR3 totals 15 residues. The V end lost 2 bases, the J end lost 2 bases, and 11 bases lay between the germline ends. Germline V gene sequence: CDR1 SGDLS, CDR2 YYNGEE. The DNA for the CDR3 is TGTGCCAGCAGCGTGGGGACGGGAGCCTACAATGAGCAGTTCTTC. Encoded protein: CASSVGTGAYNEQFF.

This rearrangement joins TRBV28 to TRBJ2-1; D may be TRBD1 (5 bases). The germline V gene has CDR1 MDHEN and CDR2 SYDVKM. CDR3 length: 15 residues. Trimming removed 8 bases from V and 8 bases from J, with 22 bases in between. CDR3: CASQSAGMLCDEQFF. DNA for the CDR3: TGTGCCAGCCAAAGTGCAGGGATGTTATGCGATGAGCAGTTCTTC.

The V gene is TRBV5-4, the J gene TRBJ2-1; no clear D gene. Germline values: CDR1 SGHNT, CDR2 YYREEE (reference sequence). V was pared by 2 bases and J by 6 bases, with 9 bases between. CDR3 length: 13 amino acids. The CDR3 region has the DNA TGTGCCAGCAGCTTTCCTAGAGCCAATGAGCAGTTCTTC. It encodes CASSFPRANEQFF.

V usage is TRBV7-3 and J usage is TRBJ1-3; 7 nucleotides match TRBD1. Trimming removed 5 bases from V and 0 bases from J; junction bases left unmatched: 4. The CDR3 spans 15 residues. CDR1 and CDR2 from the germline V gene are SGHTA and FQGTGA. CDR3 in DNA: TGTGCCAGCAGCACTACAGGGGCCTCTGGAAACACCATATATTTT. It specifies CASSTTGASGNTIYF.

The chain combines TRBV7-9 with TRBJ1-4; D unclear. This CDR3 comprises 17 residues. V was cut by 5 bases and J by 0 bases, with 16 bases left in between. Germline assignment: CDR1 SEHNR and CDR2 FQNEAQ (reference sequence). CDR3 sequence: CASSPNSYQTTNEKLFF. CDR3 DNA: TGTGCCAGCAGCCCCAATTCGTATCAAACAACTAATGAAAAACTGTTTTTT.

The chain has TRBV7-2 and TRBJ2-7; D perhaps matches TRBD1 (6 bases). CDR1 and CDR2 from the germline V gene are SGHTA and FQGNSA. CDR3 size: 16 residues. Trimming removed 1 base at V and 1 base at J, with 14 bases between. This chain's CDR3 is CASSLEGGVRSYEQYF. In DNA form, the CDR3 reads TGTGCCAGCAGCTTAGAAGGGGGAGTGAGGTCCTACGAGCAGTACTTC.

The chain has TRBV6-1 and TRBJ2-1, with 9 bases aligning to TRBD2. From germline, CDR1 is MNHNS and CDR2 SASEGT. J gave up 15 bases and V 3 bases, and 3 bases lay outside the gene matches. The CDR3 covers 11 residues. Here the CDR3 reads CASSELAGLFF. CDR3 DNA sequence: TGTGCCAGCAGTGAGCTAGCGGGACTGTTCTTC.

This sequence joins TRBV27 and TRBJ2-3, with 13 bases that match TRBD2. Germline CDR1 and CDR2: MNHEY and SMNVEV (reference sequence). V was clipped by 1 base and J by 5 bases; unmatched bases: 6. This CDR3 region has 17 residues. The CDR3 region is CASSLYRTSGSEDTQYF. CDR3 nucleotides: TGTGCCAGCAGTTTATATAGGACTAGCGGGAGTGAAGATACGCAGTATTTT.

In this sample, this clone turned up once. CDR3 DNA sequence: TGTGCCAGCAGTCGGGGGGGCGTGGAGACCCAGTACTTC. As protein: CASSRGGVETQYF. The V call is TRBV25-1, the J call TRBJ2-5, with 8 bases matching TRBD2. The V gene end was trimmed by 5 bases and the J gene end by 5 bases; junction bases not matched to a gene: 4. This CDR3 has 13 amino acids. Germline V gene data show CDR1 as MGHDK and CDR2 as SYGVNS.

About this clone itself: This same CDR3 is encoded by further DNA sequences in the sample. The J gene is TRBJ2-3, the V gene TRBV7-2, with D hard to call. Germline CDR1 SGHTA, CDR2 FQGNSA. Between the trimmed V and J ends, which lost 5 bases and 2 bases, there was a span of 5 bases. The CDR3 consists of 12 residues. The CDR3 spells CASSTYTDTQYF. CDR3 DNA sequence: TGTGCCAGCAGCACCTACACAGATACGCAGTATTTT. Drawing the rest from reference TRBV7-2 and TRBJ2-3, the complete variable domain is GAGVSQSPSNKVTEKGKDVELRCDPISGHTALYWYRQSLGQGLEFLIYFQGNSAPDKSGLPSDRFSAERTGGSVSTLTIQRTQQEDSAVYLCASSTYTDTQYFGPGTRLTVL.

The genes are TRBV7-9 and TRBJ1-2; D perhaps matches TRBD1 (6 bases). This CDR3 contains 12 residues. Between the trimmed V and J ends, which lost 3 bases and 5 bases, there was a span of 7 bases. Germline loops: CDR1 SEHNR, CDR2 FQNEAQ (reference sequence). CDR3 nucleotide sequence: TGTGCCAGCAGCTTGAGGGGGTATGGCTACACCTTC. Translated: CASSLRGYGYTF.

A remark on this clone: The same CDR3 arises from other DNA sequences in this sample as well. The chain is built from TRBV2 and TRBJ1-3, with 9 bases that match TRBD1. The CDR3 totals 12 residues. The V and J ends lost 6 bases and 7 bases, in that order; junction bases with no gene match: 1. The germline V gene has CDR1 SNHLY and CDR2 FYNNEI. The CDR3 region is CASRDRGNTIYF. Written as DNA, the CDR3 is TGTGCCAGCAGAGACAGGGGGAACACCATATATTTT.

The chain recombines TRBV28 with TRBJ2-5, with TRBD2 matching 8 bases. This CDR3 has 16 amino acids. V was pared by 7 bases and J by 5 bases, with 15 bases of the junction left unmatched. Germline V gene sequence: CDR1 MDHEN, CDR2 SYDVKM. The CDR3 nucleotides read TGTGCCAGCAAATACTCCGGGACTAGTTCTTCTGAGACCCAGTACTTC. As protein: CASKYSGTSSSETQYF.

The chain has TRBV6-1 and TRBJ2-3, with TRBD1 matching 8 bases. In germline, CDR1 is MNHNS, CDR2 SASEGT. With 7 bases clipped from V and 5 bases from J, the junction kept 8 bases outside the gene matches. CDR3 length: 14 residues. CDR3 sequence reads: CASNHGQGLDTQYF. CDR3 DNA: TGTGCCAGCAACCACGGACAGGGTTTAGATACGCAGTATTTT.

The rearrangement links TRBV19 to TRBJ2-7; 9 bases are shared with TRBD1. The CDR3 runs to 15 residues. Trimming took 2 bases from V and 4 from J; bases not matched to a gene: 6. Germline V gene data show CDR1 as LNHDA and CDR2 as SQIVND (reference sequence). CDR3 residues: CASSIPSGTGYEQYF. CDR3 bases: TGTGCCAGTAGTATACCGTCCGGGACAGGGTACGAGCAGTACTTC.

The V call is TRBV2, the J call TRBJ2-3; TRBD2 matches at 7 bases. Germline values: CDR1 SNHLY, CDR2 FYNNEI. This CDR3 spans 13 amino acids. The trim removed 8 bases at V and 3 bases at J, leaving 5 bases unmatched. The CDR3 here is CASRREWTDTQYF. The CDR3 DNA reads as TGTGCCAGCCGGCGGGAGTGGACAGATACGCAGTATTTT.

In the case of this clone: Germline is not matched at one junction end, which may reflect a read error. This chain's CDR3 is CASSSGPRKLF. CDR3 DNA sequence: TGTGCCAGCAGCTCCGGGCCCAGAAAACTCTTC. The chain carries TRBV7-2 and TRBJ2-1; unclear D gene. The CDR3 has 11 residues. CDR1 and CDR2 from the germline V gene are SGHTA and FQGNSA.

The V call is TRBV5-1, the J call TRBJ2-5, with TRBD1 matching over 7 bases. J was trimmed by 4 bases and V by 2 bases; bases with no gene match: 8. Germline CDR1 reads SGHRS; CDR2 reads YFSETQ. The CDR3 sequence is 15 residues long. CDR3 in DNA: TGCGCCAGCAGCTTTGGGACAGCGATAGGAGAGACCCAGTACTTC. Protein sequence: CASSFGTAIGETQYF. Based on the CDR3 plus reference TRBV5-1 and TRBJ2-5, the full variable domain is KAGVTQTPRYLIKTRGQQVTLSCSPISGHRSVSWYQQTPGQGLQFLFEYFSETQRNKGNFPGRFSGRQFSNSRSEMNVSTLELGDSALYLCASSFGTAIGETQYFGPGTRLLVL.